These T cell receptor beta chains were read from a single sample in a study of regulatory T cells in long-lasting Graves disease. One entry per CDR3 protein results from TCRdb running MiXCR on the multiplex PCR reads. This sample has approximately 690,000 distinct CDR3 sequences; approximately 29% occur once, and the top ten carry 42%. The sample in question was peripheral blood mononuclear cells (PBMCs), obtained when the disease was refractory, from a patient treated with antithyroid drugs. The receptors here all came from a female donor with Graves disease. CDR3s include the opening cysteine and the closing phenylalanine or tryptophan. D genes are given only for firm matches. The listing skips clone size in some rows; elsewhere it reads once, few, many or a size class.

>.|TRBJ2-5|.|TRBV29-1
TGCAGCGTTCCGACAACAGGGGTGGGAGGGACCCAGTACTTC
CSVPTTGVGGTQYF
>.|TRBJ2-2|few|TRBV12-3/TRBV12-4
TGTGCCAGCACTGGGGGGAGCGCGAACACCGGGGAGCTGTTTTTT
CASTGGSANTGELFF
>.|TRBJ2-5|many|TRBV3-1
TGTGCCAGCAGCCAAGAATACGAGACCCAGTACTTC
CASSQEYETQYF
>.|TRBJ1-2|.|TRBV12-3/TRBV12-4
TGTGCCAGCACGGCAGGTTATGGCTACACCTTC
CASTAGYGYTF
>.|TRBJ2-2|.|TRBV12-3/TRBV12-4
TGTGCCAGCAGGTACGGGATCCACACCGGGGAGCTGTTTTTT
CASRYGIHTGELFF
>TRBD2|TRBJ2-7|.|TRBV29-1
TGCAGCGTCCTCGGCGGGAGAGGATCCTACGAGCAGTACTTC
CSVLGGRGSYEQYF
>.|TRBJ1-4|.|TRBV4-1
TGCGCCAGCAGCCAAGATCCGGATCAAGGGGGTGAAAAACTGTTTTTT
CASSQDPDQGGEKLFF
>.|TRBJ1-1|few|TRBV5-5
TGTGCCAGCAGCTTAAATGTGAACACTGAAGCTTTCTTT
CASSLNVNTEAFF
>TRBD1|TRBJ2-7|.|TRBV10-3
TGTGCCACCAGTGACAGGGTAGACTCCTACGAGCAGTACTTC
CATSDRVDSYEQYF
>TRBD1|TRBJ2-2|few|TRBV12-3/TRBV12-4
TGTGCCAGCATCTTGACAGGGGGCTGGGCCGGGGAGCTGTTTTTT
CASILTGGWAGELFF
>.|TRBJ1-1|.|TRBV29-1
TGCAGCGTTAAACGTTTGAACACTGAAGCTTTCTTT
CSVKRLNTEAFF
>.|TRBJ1-3|.|TRBV11-2
TGTGCCAGCAGCCGGTATCTTGCCAGCTCTGGAAACACCATATATTTT
CASSRYLASSGNTIYF
>.|TRBJ1-2|.|TRBV3-1
TGTGCCAGCAGCCTTAAGGACTATGGCTACACCTTC
CASSLKDYGYTF
>TRBD1|TRBJ1-1|.|TRBV3-1
TGTGCCAGCAGCCAAATTATCGGACAGGGGGTGACTGAAGCTTTCTTT
CASSQIIGQGVTEAFF
>TRBD2|TRBJ2-1|.|TRBV2
TGTGCCAGCAGGGCCGTAGCGGGAGGTACGAATGAGCAGTTCTTC
CASRAVAGGTNEQFF
>.|TRBJ1-5|many|TRBV28
TGTGCCAGCAGTCTCGGGGGCCGCAATCAGCCCCAGCATTTT
CASSLGGRNQPQHF
>TRBD1|TRBJ1-6|few|TRBV27
TGTGCCAGCAGGACCCTAACAGGGGTTCGTTCACCCCTCCACTTT
CASRTLTGVRSPLHF
>.|TRBJ2-5|.|TRBV19
TGTGCCAGTAACCCTCAGGGTGGTCCACAAGAGACCCAGTACTTC
CASNPQGGPQETQYF
>.|TRBJ1-5|many|TRBV6-1
TGTGCCAGCACGGGGGTAAATAGCAATCAGCCCCAGCATTTT
CASTGVNSNQPQHF
>.|TRBJ1-2|.|TRBV15
TGTGCCACCAGCCCTGTGAAGTGGGGAACCTATGGCTACACCTTC
CATSPVKWGTYGYTF
>TRBD2|TRBJ2-7|.|TRBV7-9
TGTGCCAGCAGAGAACTAGCGCCGCGGGAGCAGTACTTC
CASRELAPREQYF
>.|TRBJ1-2|few|TRBV19
TGTGCCAGTAGTATATCCGGGACATCTAACTATGGCTACACCTTC
CASSISGTSNYGYTF
>.|TRBJ1-1|.|TRBV7-9
TGTGCCAGCAGCCGAGGCGGGGGGATAACTGAAGCTTTCTTT
CASSRGGGITEAFF
>.|TRBJ1-5|.|TRBV7-2
TGTGCCAGCAGCTTAGCCCGGGGGCGGGCAACTCAGCCCCAGCATTTT
CASSLARGRATQPQHF
>.|TRBJ1-1|few|TRBV10-3
TGTGCCATCAGTGAGTCGCTGGGATCCACTGAAGCTTTCTTT
CAISESLGSTEAFF
>TRBD1|TRBJ2-5|.|TRBV24-1
TGTGCCACCAGTGACCCACCTCGGACAGGGGGAAGGGAGACCCAGTACTTC
CATSDPPRTGGRETQYF
>TRBD1|TRBJ1-1|.|TRBV7-9
TGTGCCAGCAGCACATGGACAGGGTCTTCCACTGAAGCTTTCTTT
CASSTWTGSSTEAFF
>TRBD2|TRBJ2-5|few|TRBV11-1
TGTGCCAGCAGCCAGGGACTAGCTGAAGAGACCCAGTACTTC
CASSQGLAEETQYF
>.|TRBJ1-5|few|TRBV20-1
TGCAGTGCTGCCCCGGGCGTATATAGCAATCAGCCCCAGCATTTT
CSAAPGVYSNQPQHF
>TRBD2|TRBJ2-7|many|TRBV6-1
TGTGCCAGCAGTCAAGGGACTAGCGGGAGACCCTACGAGCAGTACTTC
CASSQGTSGRPYEQYF
>.|TRBJ1-1|.|TRBV28
TGTGCCAGCATACGTCGAGGGGACACTGAAGCTTTCTTT
CASIRRGDTEAFF
>.|TRBJ1-1|many|TRBV28
TGTGCCAGCAGTTTCGGGTCTCGAAACACTGAAGCTTTCTTT
CASSFGSRNTEAFF
>.|TRBJ1-2|many|TRBV27
TGTGCCAGCAGTTCAAGGGCAGTTTACCCCTATGGCTACACCTTC
CASSSRAVYPYGYTF
>TRBD1|TRBJ1-6|few|TRBV27
TGTGCCAGCTCGACTCGGACAGGGCCGGATTCACCCCTCCACTTT
CASSTRTGPDSPLHF
>.|TRBJ1-2|few|TRBV4-1
TGTGCCAGCAGCGGGGGCGGAGGAGGCTATGGCTACACCTTC
CASSGGGGGYGYTF
>.|TRBJ2-2|few|TRBV12-3/TRBV12-4
TGTGCCAGCAGTTTAACTACCTGGTCCGGGGAGCTGTTTTTT
CASSLTTWSGELFF
>.|TRBJ1-1|.|TRBV6-4
TGTGCCAGCAGTGACAATACGGGGACTGAAGCTTTCTTT
CASSDNTGTEAFF
>TRBD2|TRBJ2-1|.|TRBV2
TGTGCCAGCAGTGCGGGAGGGTACAATGAGCAGTTCTTC
CASSAGGYNEQFF
>.|TRBJ1-2|many|TRBV28
TGTGCCAGCAGTTTAGGGCTACAAAACTATGGCTACACCTTC
CASSLGLQNYGYTF
>.|TRBJ2-5|many|TRBV28
TGTGCCAGCAGGAGGGCGGGGCAAGAGACCCAGTACTTC
CASRRAGQETQYF
>.|TRBJ2-7|.|TRBV11-2
TGTGCCAGCAGCCAAGTTAGGTTGCCTTCCTACGAGCAGTACTTC
CASSQVRLPSYEQYF